The rows below give T cell receptor beta chains drawn from one sample of a study of vaccination effects on CD4 cells after COVID-19. TCRdb keeps only in-frame clones here, not all; method: immunoSEQ multiplex PCR. The sample has approximately 78,000 clones, 80% to 85% seen once. No antigen has been assigned to these receptors. The source was CD4+ T cells from PBMCs cultured with HCoV-229E spike peptides, collected after COVID-19 vaccination. The source is a human donor who received a COVID-19 vaccine. The CDR3 runs from the conserved cysteine through the conserved F or W. A D gene is named only where the DNA matches it firmly. Size is omitted from some rows. Given values are once, few, many or a class for expanded clones.

D,J,size,V,length,DNA,CDR3
.,TRBJ1-4,.,TRBV21-1,13,TGTGCCAGCAGCAAAGCGGCGAGGGAAAAACTGTTTTTT,CASSKAAREKLFF
.,TRBJ2-4,.,TRBV18,16,TGTGCCAGCGCGGGACAACCGCTCTTGGCCAAAAACATTCAGTACTTC,CASAGQPLLAKNIQYF
.,TRBJ1-2,once,TRBV2,13,TGTGCCAGCAGCACCGGGGGCAACTATGGCTACACCTTC,CASSTGGNYGYTF
.,TRBJ2-5,.,TRBV9,15,TGTGCCAGCAGCGTAGCTCTCGCCTCCCAAGAGACCCAGTACTTC,CASSVALASQETQYF
TRBD1,TRBJ2-1,.,TRBV5-1,16,TGCGCCAGCAGCACTCAGGGACAGCCCTCCTACAATGAGCAGTTCTTC,CASSTQGQPSYNEQFF
.,TRBJ1-4,few,TRBV7-2,15,TGTGCCAGCAGCTTACTCGCAGCGTTTAATGAAAAACTGTTTTTT,CASSLLAAFNEKLFF
TRBD1,TRBJ2-6,.,TRBV4-1,18,TGCGCCAGCAGCCAAGTTTTTTCAGGGGGCGCTGGGGCCAACGTCCTGACTTTC,CASSQVFSGGAGANVLTF
TRBD1,TRBJ1-5,.,TRBV18,15,TGTGCCAGCTCTCAACAGGGGGCGAGCAATCAGCCCCAGCATTTT,CASSQQGASNQPQHF
.,TRBJ1-2,.,TRBV18,16,TGTGCCAGCTCACCAAACCAGGACGGATCTAACTATGGCTACACCTTC,CASSPNQDGSNYGYTF
.,TRBJ1-5,few,TRBV21-1,16,TGTGCCAGCAGCAAAGCAGGCAGCTATAGCAATCAGCCCCAGCATTTT,CASSKAGSYSNQPQHF
.,TRBJ1-2,.,TRBV5-1,14,TGCGCCAGCAGCTTAACGGGGGACGTGGGAGGCTACACCTTC,CASSLTGDVGGYTF
TRBD1,TRBJ2-5,few,TRBV4-3,15,TGCGCCAGCAGCCCACACAGGGGGGCCCAGGAGACCCAGTACTTC,CASSPHRGAQETQYF
.,TRBJ2-5,.,TRBV2,14,TGTGCCAGCAGTACAGGGCTGGGGCAAGAGACCCAGTACTTC,CASSTGLGQETQYF
.,TRBJ2-2,.,TRBV7-2,16,TGTGCCAGCAGATCTCCGGGGGGCCCGAACACCGGGGAGCTGTTTTTT,CASRSPGGPNTGELFF
TRBD1,TRBJ1-6,.,TRBV5-8,14,TGTGCCAGCAGCCTGGTGGGACAGGCGGCTTCCCTCCACTTT,CASSLVGQAASLHF
.,TRBJ2-4,.,TRBV3-1/TRBV3-2,14,TGTGCCAGCAGCCCGAACCCCCAGGGAAACATTCAGTACTTC,CASSPNPQGNIQYF
.,TRBJ2-5,.,TRBV7-2,16,TGTGCCAGCAGCTCCAGGGGTTCTGACAGAAAAGAGACCCAGTACTTC,CASSSRGSDRKETQYF
TRBD1,TRBJ1-2,.,TRBV29-1,16,TGCAGCGTAATGTGGGGACAGGCTAGGACTAACTATGGCTACACCTTC,CSVMWGQARTNYGYTF
.,TRBJ1-3,.,TRBV7-9,13,TGTGCCGGAAGGACTTCTCCCGGAAACACCATATATTTT,CAGRTSPGNTIYF
.,TRBJ2-3,.,TRBV7-9,14,TGTGCCAGCAGCCTACTGGGCGGGACAGATACGCAGTATTTT,CASSLLGGTDTQYF
.,TRBJ1-1,.,TRBV10-2,17,TGCGCCAGCAGCTCCGGGACTGGTGCTCCGGCGGTGACTGAAGCTTTCTTT,CASSSGTGAPAVTEAFF
TRBD1,TRBJ1-2,few,TRBV6-6,13,TGTGCCAGCACCGCAGGGGGCACCTATGGCTACACCTTC,CASTAGGTYGYTF
.,TRBJ1-2,.,TRBV4-3,14,TGCGCCAGCAGCCAAGAACAAGGGAACTATGGCTACACCTTC,CASSQEQGNYGYTF
.,TRBJ1-1,.,TRBV2,15,TGTGCCAGCACGGCTGTCGGGGGCGCGAACACTGAAGCTTTCTTT,CASTAVGGANTEAFF
.,TRBJ1-5,few,TRBV28,11,TGTGCCAGCAGGAGCAATCAGCCCCAGCATTTT,CASRSNQPQHF
.,TRBJ1-2,.,TRBV5-1,13,TGCGCCAGCAGAGTCAGGGAGGACTATGGCTACACCTTC,CASRVREDYGYTF
.,TRBJ2-3,.,TRBV1,16,TGCACCAGCAGCCAAGTAGCGGGGGGACCCACAGATACGCAGTATTTT,CTSSQVAGGPTDTQYF
TRBD2,TRBJ2-3,.,TRBV30,14,TGTGCCTGGACTAGCGGGGGCGGGGGAGATACGCAGTATTTT,CAWTSGGGGDTQYF
TRBD2,TRBJ2-1,.,TRBV3-1/TRBV3-2,15,TGTGCCAGCAGCCGGCCTAGCGGGGGGGCGGGTGAGCAGTTCTTC,CASSRPSGGAGEQFF
TRBD1,TRBJ1-4,few,TRBV6-5,13,TGTGCCAGCAGTTACACAGGGGGTGAAAAACTGTTTTTT,CASSYTGGEKLFF
TRBD1,TRBJ1-1,.,TRBV19,16,TGTGCCAGTAACCTCCTACCCGGGACAGGGAACACTGAAGCTTTCTTT,CASNLLPGTGNTEAFF
TRBD2,TRBJ2-2,once,TRBV5-1,15,TGCGCCAGCAGCTTTTCAGCGGGGAGCACCGGGGAGCTGTTTTTT,CASSFSAGSTGELFF
TRBD2,TRBJ2-1,once,TRBV3-1/TRBV3-2,16,TGTGCCAGCAGGGCCAGGACTAGCGGGGGGTTCAATGAGCAGTTCTTC,CASRARTSGGFNEQFF
.,TRBJ1-3,.,TRBV6-5,14,TGTGCCAGCCGGCAGGGAAGCGATGGAAACACCATATATTTT,CASRQGSDGNTIYF
.,TRBJ2-3,.,TRBV3-1/TRBV3-2,11,TGTGCCAGCAGGGGTGAAGATACGCAGTATTTT,CASRGEDTQYF
TRBD1,TRBJ1-4,.,TRBV4-1,18,TGCGCCAGCAGTCCCCAAGTTGTAGACAGGGGAGGTAATGAAAAACTGTTTTTT,CASSPQVVDRGGNEKLFF
TRBD2,TRBJ2-1,.,TRBV4-1,16,TGCGCCAGCAGCCAAAATAGCGGGGGGGCCAATAATGAGCAGTTCTTC,CASSQNSGGANNEQFF
TRBD2,TRBJ2-1,.,TRBV6-4,15,TGTGCCAGCAGTGACCTTAGCGGGGGGAAGGATGAGCAGTTCTTC,CASSDLSGGKDEQFF
.,TRBJ1-2,.,TRBV12-3/TRBV12-4,13,TGTGCCAGCAGTTTCCGGGGGCACTATGGCTACACCTTC,CASSFRGHYGYTF
.,TRBJ1-2,.,TRBV6-5,12,TGTGCCAGCAGGGACAGCCTGCGGGGCTACACCTTC,CASRDSLRGYTF
TRBD2,TRBJ2-1,.,TRBV6-2/TRBV6-3,16,TGTGCCAGCAGCACCCTGGGACTAGCAGCCTACAATGAGCAGTTCTTC,CASSTLGLAAYNEQFF
.,TRBJ1-6,.,TRBV28,12,TGTGCCAGCTTACGGGCTAATTCACCCCTCCACTTT,CASLRANSPLHF
TRBD1,TRBJ2-3,.,TRBV7-9,14,TGTGCCAGCAGCTTATCACAGGGGGCGGATACGCAGTATTTT,CASSLSQGADTQYF
.,TRBJ2-3,.,TRBV6-6,15,TGTGCCAGCAGACTTGACGGGGCTAGCACAGATACGCAGTATTTT,CASRLDGASTDTQYF
.,TRBJ1-5,.,TRBV9,13,TGTGCCAGCAGCGTAGAGAGCAATCAGCCCCAGCATTTT,CASSVESNQPQHF
TRBD2,TRBJ2-5,.,TRBV6-5,14,TGTGCCAGCAGTACTAGCGGGGCGGGAGAGACCCAGTACTTC,CASSTSGAGETQYF
.,TRBJ2-2,once,TRBV28,16,TGTGCCAGCAGTTTTTCCGGGACACGGAACACCGGGGAGCTGTTTTTT,CASSFSGTRNTGELFF